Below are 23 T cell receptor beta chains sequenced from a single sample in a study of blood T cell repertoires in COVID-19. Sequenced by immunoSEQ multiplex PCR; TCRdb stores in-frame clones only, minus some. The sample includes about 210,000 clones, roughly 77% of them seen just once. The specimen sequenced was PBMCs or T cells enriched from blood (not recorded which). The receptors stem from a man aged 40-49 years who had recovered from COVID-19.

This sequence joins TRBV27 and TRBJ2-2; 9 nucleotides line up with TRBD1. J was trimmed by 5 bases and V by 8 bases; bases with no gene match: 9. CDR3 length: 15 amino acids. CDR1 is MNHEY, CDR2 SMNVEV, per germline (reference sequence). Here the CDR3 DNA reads TGTGCCAGCGGGATTGGGACAGGGAGAACCGGGGAGCTGTTTTTT. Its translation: CASGIGTGRTGELFF.

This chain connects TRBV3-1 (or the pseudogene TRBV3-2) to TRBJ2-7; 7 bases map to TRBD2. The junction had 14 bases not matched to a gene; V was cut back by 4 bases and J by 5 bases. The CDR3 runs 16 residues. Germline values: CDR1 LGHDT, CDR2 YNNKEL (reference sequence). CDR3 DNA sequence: TGTGCCAGCAGCCGCACTAGCGACCAACCCCTGGACGAGCAGTACTTC. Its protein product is CASSRTSDQPLDEQYF.

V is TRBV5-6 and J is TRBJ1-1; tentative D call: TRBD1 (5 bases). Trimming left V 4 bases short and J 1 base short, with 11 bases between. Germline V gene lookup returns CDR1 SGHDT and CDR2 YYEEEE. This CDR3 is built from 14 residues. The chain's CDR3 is CASSMRGWNTEAFF. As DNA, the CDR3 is TGTGCCAGCAGCATGCGGGGGTGGAACACTGAAGCTTTCTTT.

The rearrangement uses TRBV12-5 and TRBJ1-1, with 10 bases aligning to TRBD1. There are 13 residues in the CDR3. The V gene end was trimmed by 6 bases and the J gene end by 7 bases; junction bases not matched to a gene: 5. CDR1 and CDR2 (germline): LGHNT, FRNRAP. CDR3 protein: CASGTWTGGEAFF. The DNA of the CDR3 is TGTGCTAGTGGAACCTGGACAGGGGGTGAAGCTTTCTTT.

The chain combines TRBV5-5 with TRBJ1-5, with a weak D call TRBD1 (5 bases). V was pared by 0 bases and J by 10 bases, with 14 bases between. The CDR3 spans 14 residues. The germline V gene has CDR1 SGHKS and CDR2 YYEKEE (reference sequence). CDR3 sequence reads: CASSLEAGKKPQHF. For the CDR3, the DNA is TGTGCCAGCAGCTTGGAGGCAGGGAAAAAACCCCAGCATTTT.

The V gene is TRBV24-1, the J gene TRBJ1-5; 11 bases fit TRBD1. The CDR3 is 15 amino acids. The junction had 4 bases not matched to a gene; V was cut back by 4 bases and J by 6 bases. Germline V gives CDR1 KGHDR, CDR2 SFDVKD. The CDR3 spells CATSEGQGVFQPQHF. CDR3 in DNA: TGTGCCACCAGTGAGGGACAGGGGGTTTTTCAGCCCCAGCATTTT.

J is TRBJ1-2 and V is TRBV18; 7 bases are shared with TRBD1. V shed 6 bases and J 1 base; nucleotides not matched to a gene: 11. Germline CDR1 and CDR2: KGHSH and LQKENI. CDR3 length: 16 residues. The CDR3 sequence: CASSTWTGEYNYGYTF. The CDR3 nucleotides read TGTGCCAGCTCTACGTGGACAGGCGAATATAACTATGGCTACACCTTC.

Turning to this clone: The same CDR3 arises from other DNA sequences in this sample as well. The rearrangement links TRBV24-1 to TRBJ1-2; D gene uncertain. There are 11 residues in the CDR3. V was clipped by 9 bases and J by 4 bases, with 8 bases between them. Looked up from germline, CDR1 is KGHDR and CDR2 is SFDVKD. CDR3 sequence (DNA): TGTGCCACCTCGGGTGGCTATGGCTACACCTTC. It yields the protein CATSGGYGYTF.

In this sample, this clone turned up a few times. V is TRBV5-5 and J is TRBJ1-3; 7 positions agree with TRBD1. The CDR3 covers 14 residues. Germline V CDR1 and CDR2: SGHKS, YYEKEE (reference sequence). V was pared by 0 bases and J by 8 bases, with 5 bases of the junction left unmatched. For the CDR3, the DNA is TGTGCCAGCAGCTTGGGGACAGGCGGTGACACCATATATTTT. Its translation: CASSLGTGGDTIYF.

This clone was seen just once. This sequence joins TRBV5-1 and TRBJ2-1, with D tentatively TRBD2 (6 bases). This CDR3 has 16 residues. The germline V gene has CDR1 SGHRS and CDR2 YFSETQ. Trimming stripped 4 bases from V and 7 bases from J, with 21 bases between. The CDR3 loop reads CASSPKSGSSINEQFF. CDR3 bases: TGCGCCAGCAGCCCAAAAAGCGGGTCGTCGATTAATGAGCAGTTCTTC.

CDR3 region: CASSLNSNQPQHF. Here the CDR3 DNA reads TGTGCCAGCAGCTTAAACAGTAATCAGCCCCAGCATTTT. This chain links TRBV7-9 with TRBJ1-5, with unresolved D. CDR1 SEHNR and CDR2 FQNEAQ come from the germline V gene (reference sequence). This CDR3 has 13 amino acids. V lost 2 bases and J lost 4, with 6 bases in between.

For the CDR3, the DNA is TGTGCCAGCAGAGCTAGCGGGGGGAGGGTAGAGACCCAGTACTTC. The encoded protein is CASRASGGRVETQYF. The chain couples TRBV6-5 to TRBJ2-5; 11 bases map to TRBD2. The trim removed 6 bases at V and 4 bases at J, leaving 7 bases unmatched. The CDR3 sequence is 15 residues long. CDR1 MNHEY and CDR2 SVGAGI come from the germline V gene.

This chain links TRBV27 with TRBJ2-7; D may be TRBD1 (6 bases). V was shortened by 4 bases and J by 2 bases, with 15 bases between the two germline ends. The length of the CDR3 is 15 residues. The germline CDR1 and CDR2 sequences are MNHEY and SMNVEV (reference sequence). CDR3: CASSYLLGGTYEQYF. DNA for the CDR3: TGTGCCAGCAGTTACCTCTTAGGGGGAACCTACGAGCAGTACTTC.

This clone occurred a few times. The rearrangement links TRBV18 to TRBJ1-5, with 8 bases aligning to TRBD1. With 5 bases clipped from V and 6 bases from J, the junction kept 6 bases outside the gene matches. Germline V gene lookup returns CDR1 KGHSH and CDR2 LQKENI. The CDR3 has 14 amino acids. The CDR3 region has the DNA TGTGCCAGCTCAACTGGACAGGGAGCTCAGCCCCAGCATTTT. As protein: CASSTGQGAQPQHF.

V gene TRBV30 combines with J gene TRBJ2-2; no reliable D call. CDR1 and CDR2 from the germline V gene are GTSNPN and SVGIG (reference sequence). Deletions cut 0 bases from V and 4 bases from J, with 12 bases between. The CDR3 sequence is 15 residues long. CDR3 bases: TGTGCCTGGAGTGTACGGAGACCGGGCACCGGGGAGCTGTTTTTT. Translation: CAWSVRRPGTGELFF.

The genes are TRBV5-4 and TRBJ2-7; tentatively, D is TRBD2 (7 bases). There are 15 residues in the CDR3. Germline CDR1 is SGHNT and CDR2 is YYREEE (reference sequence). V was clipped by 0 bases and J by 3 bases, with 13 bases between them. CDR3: CASSLAGGFIYEQYF. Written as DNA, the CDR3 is TGTGCCAGCAGCTTGGCGGGGGGCTTCATCTACGAGCAGTACTTC.

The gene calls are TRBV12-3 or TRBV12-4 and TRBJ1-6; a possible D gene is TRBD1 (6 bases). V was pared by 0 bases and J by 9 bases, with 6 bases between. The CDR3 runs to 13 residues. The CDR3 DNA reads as TGTGCCAGCAGTTTAGCCAGGGGTTCACCCCTCCACTTT. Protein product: CASSLARGSPLHF.

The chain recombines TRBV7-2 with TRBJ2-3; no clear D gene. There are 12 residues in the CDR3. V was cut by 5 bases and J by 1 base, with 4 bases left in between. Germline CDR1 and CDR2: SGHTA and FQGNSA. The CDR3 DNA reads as TGTGCCAGCAGCGGCCGCACAGATACGCAGTATTTT. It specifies CASSGRTDTQYF.

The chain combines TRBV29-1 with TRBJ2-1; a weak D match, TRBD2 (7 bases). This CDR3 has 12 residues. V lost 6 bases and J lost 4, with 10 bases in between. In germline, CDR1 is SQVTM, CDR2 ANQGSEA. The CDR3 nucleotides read TGCAGCGTGAGGGGGGGTTACAATGAGCAGTTCTTC. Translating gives CSVRGGYNEQFF.

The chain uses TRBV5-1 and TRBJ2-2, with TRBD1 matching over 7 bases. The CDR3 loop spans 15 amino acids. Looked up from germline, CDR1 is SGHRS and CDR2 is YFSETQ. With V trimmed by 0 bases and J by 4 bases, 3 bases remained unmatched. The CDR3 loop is CASSLGQGVTGELFF. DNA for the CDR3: TGCGCCAGCAGCTTGGGGCAGGGGGTCACCGGGGAGCTGTTTTTT.

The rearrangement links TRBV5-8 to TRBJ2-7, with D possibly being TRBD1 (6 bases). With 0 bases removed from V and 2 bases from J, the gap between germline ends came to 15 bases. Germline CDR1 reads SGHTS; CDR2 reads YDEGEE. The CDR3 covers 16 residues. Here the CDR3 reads CASSLAGMAGAYEQYF. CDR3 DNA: TGTGCCAGCAGCTTGGCGGGGATGGCAGGGGCCTACGAGCAGTACTTC.

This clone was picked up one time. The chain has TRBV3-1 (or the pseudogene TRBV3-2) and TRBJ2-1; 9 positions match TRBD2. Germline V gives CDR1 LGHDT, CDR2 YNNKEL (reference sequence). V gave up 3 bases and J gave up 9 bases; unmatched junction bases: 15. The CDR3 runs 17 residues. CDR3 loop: CASSHPKLAGGRGEQFF. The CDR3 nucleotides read TGTGCCAGCAGCCACCCGAAGTTGGCGGGGGGGCGCGGTGAGCAGTTCTTC.

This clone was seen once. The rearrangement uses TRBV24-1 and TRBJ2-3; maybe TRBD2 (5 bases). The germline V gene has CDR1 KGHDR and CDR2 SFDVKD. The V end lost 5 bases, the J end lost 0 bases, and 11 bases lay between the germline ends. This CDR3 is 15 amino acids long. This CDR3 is CATSARRRSTDTQYF. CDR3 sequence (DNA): TGTGCCACCAGTGCTAGGAGGAGGAGCACAGATACGCAGTATTTT.